Sequencing of this T cell receptor (beta chain) was carried out in a study of CD8 T cells in ankylosing spondylitis. This clonotype was counted a few times. Its target is not known. Overall study findings and caveats: Reported data indicate significant enrichment of disease-linked clones within matched ankylosing spondylitis synovial fluid. Within ankylosing spondylitis blood, a TCR beta motif made up of fewer than ten highly homologous variants appeared to be characteristic.

CDR1 is MNHNS and CDR2 is SASEGT in the germline V gene. V was pared by 7 bases and J by 0 bases, with 11 bases between. The CDR3 has 14 residues. Making use of molecular barcodes, quantitative 5'-RACE generated TCR beta libraries. A single record per CDR3 protein comes from TCRdb applying MiXCR to the 5' RACE reads. The table includes hundreds of thousands of distinct CDR3 sequences, about 12% detected once. This chain connects TRBV6-1 to TRBJ2-3; D may be TRBD1 (5 bases). The specimen was blood, either unsorted or a sorted T cell fraction (not recorded which). The receptor's source is a male donor with ankylosing spondylitis. CDR3 region: CASTRQSSTDTQYF. DNA for the CDR3: TGTGCCAGCACCAGACAGAGTAGCACAGATACGCAGTATTTT.